This T cell receptor beta chain was documented in a study of T cell responses to AZD1222 COVID-19 vaccine (dated by TCRdb to the early 2020s). In the study overall: AZD1222 recipients given second doses at about 4 weeks or at about 12 weeks were pooled, since spike-specific TCR depth and breadth were not found to differ between the two schedules. Trial participants were enrolled by age into 18-55, 56-69 and 70-plus year subgroups, with roughly 160, 29 and 62 TCR-sequenced participants respectively. A total of approximately 240 trial participants underwent TCR sequencing, of whom about 210 had received two doses of AZD1222 and approximately 26 had received two doses of the MenACWY control vaccine.

The CDR3 regions of human TCRbeta chains were analyzed by immunosequencing. The study's own analysis went as follows. TCRs in the repertoires were matched against a reference library of SARS-CoV-2-specific TCRs that had been generated with the MIRA antigen-specificity platform. Breadth was defined as the fraction of unique TCRs that were SARS-CoV-2-associated, and depth was defined as the fraction of total T cells that were SARS-CoV-2-associated. Each spike-specific TCR was assigned to its reactive spike region and to a CD4 or CD8 class using the MIRA data. Log10-transformed breadth and depth values were compared by one-way ANOVA with Sidak's multiple comparisons tests. TCRdb obtained this table from immuneACCESS and retained in-frame rearrangements with V and J assigned. These tables miss some clones; where compared with another copy, unresolved V genes account for less than half of the shortfall, and the remainder is unexplained. The V and J calls and the clone size are those of that table, but D and trimming were determined from the DNA. The sample data list 200,000 or so clones, and around 93% of these were observed just once. The ten largest clones take up approximately 9.6% of the sample.

Results the study describes overall, beyond this receptor: Only a handful of AZD1222 recipients were SARS-CoV-2 seropositive at baseline, limiting conclusions about previously exposed vaccinees. In the small 56-69-year group, the increase in depth fell short of significance, most likely because of low power. Reportedly, almost half of the unique spike-specific TCRs recognized epitopes lying outside the regions that are mutated in the B.1.351 and B.1.1.7 variants. No day 14 peak-response samples were available, so repertoires were characterized only after the peak T cell response. The whole spike protein was spanned by vaccine-associated CD4 TCRs, and dominant responses were seen in regions 160-218 and 743-854. Most participants were white British and females outnumbered males, and the authors suggested that clonal diversity may have been underestimated. After two AZD1222 doses, both the breadth and the depth of spike-specific TCRs were significantly higher than at day 0 and than in MenACWY recipients.

This clone came up once. Its antigen target is currently unknown. No clone much larger than this one lies a single base away; base qualities are absent. Sample time point, as interpreted from the label and publication: baseline before first vaccination. The vaccinee samples were drawn from two UK trials, COV001 and COV002, one of which was a single-blind randomized controlled phase 2/3 trial testing AZD1222 (ChAdOx1 nCoV-19) in healthy adults. For TCRbeta chain sequencing, PBMC samples from trial participants were taken at day 0 and at day 28 after the second dose. A distance of 12 bases separates the germline ends of V and J, which lose 5 bases and 7 bases respectively. The CDR3 measures 12 amino acids from cysteine to phenylalanine. Only the CDR3 region is kept as DNA, spanning 36 bases read in frame from base 1. The germline V gene sets CDR1 to SGHVS and CDR2 to FQNEAQ.

This TCR was recovered from an adult in good health. The chain couples TRBV7-8 to TRBJ2-7; tentative D gene TRBD2, with 6 bases matching. Source: peripheral blood, taken on day 0 of AZD1222 vaccination. The CDR3 protein sequence reads: CASSPRAGEQYF. The nucleotides read TGTGCCAGCAGCCCCAGGGCGGGGGAGCAGTACTTC.